This T cell receptor beta chain came from a study of OX40 agonist ivuxolimab in advanced cancers. Whole-study results and caveats: A proportion of nonresponders additionally exhibited low normalized T-cell clonal expansion.

Per germline, CDR1 KGHSH and CDR2 LQKENI. The CDR3 is 13 residues long. The V end lost 1 base, the J end lost 2 bases, and 5 bases lay between the germline ends. Concerning this clone itself: What it binds is not known.

Data came from immunoSEQ multiplex PCR; TCRdb stores just in-frame clones and leaves some out. The sample comprises some 65,000 clones, 75% to 90% of which are singletons, and roughly 2% rests with the top ten. Sequencing was performed on CD4+ or CD8+ T cells sorted from blood, taken in a trial of the OX40 agonist ivuxolimab. This clonotype was sampled from an adult with an advanced solid tumor such as melanoma, head and neck, liver or kidney cancer. This chain uses TRBV18 with TRBJ2-5; tentatively, D is TRBD1 (5 bases). CDR3 in DNA: TGTGCCAGCTCACCACGACAGCAAGAGACCCAGTACTTC. Amino acid sequence: CASSPRQQETQYF. Based on the CDR3 plus reference TRBV18 and TRBJ2-5, the full variable domain is NAGVMQNPRHLVRRRGQEARLRCSPMKGHSHVYWYRQLPEEGLKFMVYLQKENIIDESGMPKERFSAEFPKEGPSILRIQQVVRGDSAAYFCASSPRQQETQYFGPGTRLLVL.